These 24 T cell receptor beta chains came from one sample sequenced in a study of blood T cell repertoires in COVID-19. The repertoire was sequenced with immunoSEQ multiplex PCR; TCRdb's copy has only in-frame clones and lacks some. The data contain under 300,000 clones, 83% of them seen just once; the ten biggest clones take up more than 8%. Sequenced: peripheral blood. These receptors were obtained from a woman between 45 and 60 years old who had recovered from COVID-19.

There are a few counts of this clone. Here the CDR3 reads CAISGPGQGSNEQFF. CDR3 DNA: TGTGCCATCAGTGGCCCGGGACAGGGGAGCAATGAGCAGTTCTTC. The J gene is TRBJ2-1, the V gene TRBV10-3; TRBD1 matches at 10 bases. Germline V CDR1 and CDR2: ENHRY, SYGVKD. CDR3 size: 15 residues. The ends lost 4 bases at V and 6 bases at J; junction bases unmatched: 6.

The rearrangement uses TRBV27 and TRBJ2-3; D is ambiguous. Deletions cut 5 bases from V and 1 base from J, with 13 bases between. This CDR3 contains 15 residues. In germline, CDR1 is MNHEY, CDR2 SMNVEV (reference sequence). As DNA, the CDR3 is TGTGCCAGCAGTCTCAGCAGTGGGCGCACAGATACGCAGTATTTT. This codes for CASSLSSGRTDTQYF.

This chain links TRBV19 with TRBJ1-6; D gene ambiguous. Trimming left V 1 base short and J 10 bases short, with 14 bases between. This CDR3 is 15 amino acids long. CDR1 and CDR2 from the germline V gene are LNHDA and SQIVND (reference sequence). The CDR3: CASSIVNPIGSPLHF. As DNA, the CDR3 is TGTGCCAGTAGTATAGTCAATCCCATCGGGTCACCCCTCCACTTT. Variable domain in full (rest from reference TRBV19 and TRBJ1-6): DGGITQSPKYLFRKEGQNVTLSCEQNLNHDAMYWYRQDPGQGLRLIYYSQIVNDFQKGDIAEGYSVSREKKESFPLTVTSAQKNPTAFYLCASSIVNPIGSPLHFGNGTRLTVT.

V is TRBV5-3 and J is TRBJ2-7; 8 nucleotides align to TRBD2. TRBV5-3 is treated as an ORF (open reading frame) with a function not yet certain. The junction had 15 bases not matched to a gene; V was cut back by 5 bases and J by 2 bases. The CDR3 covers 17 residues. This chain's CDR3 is CARSPSLADGGAYEQYF. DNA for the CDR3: TGTGCCAGAAGTCCGTCTCTAGCTGACGGGGGGGCCTACGAGCAGTACTTC.

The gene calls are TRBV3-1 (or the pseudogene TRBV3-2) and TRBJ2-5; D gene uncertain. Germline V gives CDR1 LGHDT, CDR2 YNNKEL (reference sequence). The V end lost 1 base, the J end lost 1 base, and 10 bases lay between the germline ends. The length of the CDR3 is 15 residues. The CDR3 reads CASSQGPDSQETQYF. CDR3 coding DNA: TGTGCCAGCAGCCAAGGCCCTGATAGCCAAGAGACCCAGTACTTC.

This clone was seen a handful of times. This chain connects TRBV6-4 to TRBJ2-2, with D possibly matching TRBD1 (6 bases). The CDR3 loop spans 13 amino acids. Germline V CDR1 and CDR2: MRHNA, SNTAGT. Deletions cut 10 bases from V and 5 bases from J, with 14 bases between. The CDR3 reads CATRSQGTGELFF. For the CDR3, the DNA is TGTGCCACCCGAAGTCAGGGGACCGGGGAGCTGTTTTTT.

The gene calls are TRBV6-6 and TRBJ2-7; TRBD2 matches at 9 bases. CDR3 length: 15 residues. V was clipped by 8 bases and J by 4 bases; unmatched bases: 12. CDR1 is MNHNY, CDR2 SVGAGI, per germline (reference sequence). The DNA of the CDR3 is TGTGCCAGCCTCAGCCGCGGGAGGGCCGCATACGAGCAGTACTTC. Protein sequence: CASLSRGRAAYEQYF.

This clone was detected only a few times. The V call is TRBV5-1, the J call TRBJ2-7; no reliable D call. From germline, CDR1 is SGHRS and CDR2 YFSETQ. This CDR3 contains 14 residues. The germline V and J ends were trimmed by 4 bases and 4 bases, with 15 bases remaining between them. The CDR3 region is CASSPQNPSYEQYF. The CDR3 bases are TGCGCCAGCAGCCCTCAGAACCCATCTTACGAGCAGTACTTC. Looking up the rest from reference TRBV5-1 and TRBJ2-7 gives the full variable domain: KAGVTQTPRYLIKTRGQQVTLSCSPISGHRSVSWYQQTPGQGLQFLFEYFSETQRNKGNFPGRFSGRQFSNSRSEMNVSTLELGDSALYLCASSPQNPSYEQYFGPGTRLTVT.

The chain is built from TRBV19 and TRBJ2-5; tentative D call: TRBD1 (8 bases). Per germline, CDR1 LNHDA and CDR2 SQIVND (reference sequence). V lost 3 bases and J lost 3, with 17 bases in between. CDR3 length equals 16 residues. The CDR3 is CASSIPTGGVKETQYF. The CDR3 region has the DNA TGTGCCAGTAGTATTCCTACAGGGGGGGTCAAAGAGACCCAGTACTTC.

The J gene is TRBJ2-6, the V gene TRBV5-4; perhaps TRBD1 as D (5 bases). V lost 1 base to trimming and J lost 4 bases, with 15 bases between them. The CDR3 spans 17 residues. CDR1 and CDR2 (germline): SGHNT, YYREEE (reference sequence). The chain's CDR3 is CASSLITGTPGANVLTF. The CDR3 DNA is TGTGCCAGCAGCTTGATCACAGGCACTCCCGGGGCCAACGTCCTGACTTTC.

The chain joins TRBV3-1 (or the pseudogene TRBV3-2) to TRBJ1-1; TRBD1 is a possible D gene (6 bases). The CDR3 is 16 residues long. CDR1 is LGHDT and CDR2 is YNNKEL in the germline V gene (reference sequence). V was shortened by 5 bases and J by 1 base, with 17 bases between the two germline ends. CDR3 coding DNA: TGTGCCAGCAGCTTTTTCCCCGGGACACCGAACACTGAAGCTTTCTTT. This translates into CASSFFPGTPNTEAFF.

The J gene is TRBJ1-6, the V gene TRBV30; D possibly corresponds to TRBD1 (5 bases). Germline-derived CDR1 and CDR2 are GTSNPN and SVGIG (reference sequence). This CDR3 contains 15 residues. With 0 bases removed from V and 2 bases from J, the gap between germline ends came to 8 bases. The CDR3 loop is CAWSVQEPYNSPLHF. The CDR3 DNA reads TGTGCCTGGAGTGTACAGGAGCCCTATAATTCACCCCTCCACTTT.

This CDR3 is CASSLTAGGPSDEQYF. CDR3 coding DNA: TGTGCCAGCAGTTTAACAGCGGGAGGGCCTTCGGACGAGCAGTACTTC. The J gene is TRBJ2-7, the V gene TRBV28; 10 positions agree with TRBD2. The CDR3 contains 16 residues. The V segment lost 2 bases and the J segment 5 bases; nucleotides outside the gene matches: 9. Germline CDR1 MDHEN, CDR2 SYDVKM.

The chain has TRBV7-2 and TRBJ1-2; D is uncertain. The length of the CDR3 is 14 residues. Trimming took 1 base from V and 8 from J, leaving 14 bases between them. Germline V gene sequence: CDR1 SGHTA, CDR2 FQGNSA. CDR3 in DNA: TGTGCCAGCAGCTTAGGAGGGAGGCTGTACGGCTACACCTTC. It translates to CASSLGGRLYGYTF. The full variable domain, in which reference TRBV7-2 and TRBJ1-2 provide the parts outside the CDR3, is GAGVSQSPSNKVTEKGKDVELRCDPISGHTALYWYRQSLGQGLEFLIYFQGNSAPDKSGLPSDRFSAERTGGSVSTLTIQRTQQEDSAVYLCASSLGGRLYGYTFGSGTRLTVV.

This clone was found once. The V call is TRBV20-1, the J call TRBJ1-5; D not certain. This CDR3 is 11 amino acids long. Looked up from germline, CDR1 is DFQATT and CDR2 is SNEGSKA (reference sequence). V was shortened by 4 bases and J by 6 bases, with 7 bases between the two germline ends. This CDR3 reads CSAKGGQPQHF. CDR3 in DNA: TGCAGTGCTAAGGGAGGTCAGCCCCAGCATTTT.

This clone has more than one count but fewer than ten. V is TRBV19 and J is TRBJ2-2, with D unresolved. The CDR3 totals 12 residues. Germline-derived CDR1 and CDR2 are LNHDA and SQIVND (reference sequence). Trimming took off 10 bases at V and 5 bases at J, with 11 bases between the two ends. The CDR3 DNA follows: TGTGCCACCACCGACGGGACCGGGGAGCTGTTTTTT. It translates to CATTDGTGELFF.

The DNA of the CDR3 is TGCGCCAGCAGCCAACCAGGGTCCGGTGAAAAACTGTTTTTT. Translating gives CASSQPGSGEKLFF. The rearrangement uses TRBV4-3 and TRBJ1-4, with D possibly being TRBD1 (5 bases). V lost 2 bases, J lost 7 bases, and 11 bases lay in between. Germline V gives CDR1 LGHNA, CDR2 YSLEER. The CDR3 extends over 14 amino acids.

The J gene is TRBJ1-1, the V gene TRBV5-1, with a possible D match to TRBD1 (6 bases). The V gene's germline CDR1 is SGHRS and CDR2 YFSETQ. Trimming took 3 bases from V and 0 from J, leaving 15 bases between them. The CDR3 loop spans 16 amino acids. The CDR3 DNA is TGCGCCAGCAGCTCCTACCAGGGGACAATGAACACTGAAGCTTTCTTT. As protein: CASSSYQGTMNTEAFF.

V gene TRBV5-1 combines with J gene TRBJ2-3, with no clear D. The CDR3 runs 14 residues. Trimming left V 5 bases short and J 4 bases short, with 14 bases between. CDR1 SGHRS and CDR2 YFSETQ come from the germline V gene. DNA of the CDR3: TGCGCCAGCAGTTCTCTCTCCTTCGCAGATACGCAGTATTTT. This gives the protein CASSSLSFADTQYF.

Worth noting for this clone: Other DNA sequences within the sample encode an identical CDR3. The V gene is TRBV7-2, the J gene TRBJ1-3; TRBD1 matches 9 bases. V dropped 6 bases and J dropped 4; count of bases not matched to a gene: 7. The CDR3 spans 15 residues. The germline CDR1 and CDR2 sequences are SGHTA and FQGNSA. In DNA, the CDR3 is TGTGCCAGCAGTCTACAGGGGGCGGGCGGAAACACCATATATTTT. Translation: CASSLQGAGGNTIYF.

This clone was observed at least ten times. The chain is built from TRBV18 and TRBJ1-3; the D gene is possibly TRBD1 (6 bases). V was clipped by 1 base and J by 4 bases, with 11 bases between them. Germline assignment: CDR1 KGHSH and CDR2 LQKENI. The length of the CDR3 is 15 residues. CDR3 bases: TGTGCCAGCTCACCACGAGCGCAGGGGGGAAACACCATATATTTT. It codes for CASSPRAQGGNTIYF. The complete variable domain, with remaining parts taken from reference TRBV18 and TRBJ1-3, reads NAGVMQNPRHLVRRRGQEARLRCSPMKGHSHVYWYRQLPEEGLKFMVYLQKENIIDESGMPKERFSAEFPKEGPSILRIQQVVRGDSAAYFCASSPRAQGGNTIYFGEGSWLTVV.

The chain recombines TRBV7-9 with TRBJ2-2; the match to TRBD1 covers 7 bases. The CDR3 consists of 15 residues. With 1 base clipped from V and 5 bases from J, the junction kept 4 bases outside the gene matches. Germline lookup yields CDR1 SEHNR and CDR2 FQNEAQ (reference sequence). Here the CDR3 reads CASSLGDSWTGELFF. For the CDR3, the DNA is TGTGCCAGCAGCTTAGGGGACAGCTGGACCGGGGAGCTGTTTTTT.

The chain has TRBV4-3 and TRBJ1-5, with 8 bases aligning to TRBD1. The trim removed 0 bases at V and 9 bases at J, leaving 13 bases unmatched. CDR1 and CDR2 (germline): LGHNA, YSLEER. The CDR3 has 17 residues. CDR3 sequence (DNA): TGCGCCAGCAGCCAAGATGGGACAGGACAATCCGGGGCGCCCCAGCATTTT. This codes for CASSQDGTGQSGAPQHF.

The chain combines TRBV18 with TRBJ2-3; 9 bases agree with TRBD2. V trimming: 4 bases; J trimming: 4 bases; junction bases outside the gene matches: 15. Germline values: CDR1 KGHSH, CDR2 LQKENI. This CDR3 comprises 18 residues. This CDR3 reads CASSRNPSGTVGADTQYF. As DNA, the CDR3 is TGTGCCAGCTCACGAAATCCTAGCGGGACTGTCGGCGCAGATACGCAGTATTTT.